One sample yielded the 24 T cell receptor beta chains listed below, sequenced in a study of CD8+ T cells in alopecia areata. Treatment denoted: oral pan-JAK inhibitor, 5-10 mg twice daily. After isolation, RNA underwent reverse transcription to generate cDNA as the sequencing template. Method: immunoSEQ multiplex PCR; TCRdb's copy keeps in-frame clones and lacks some. The sample consists of about 200,000 clones, more than 45% of them appearing once. Sequencing was performed on CD4+ T cells sorted from blood, taken at week 24, from a patient treated with tofacitinib. Source of these receptors: a human donor with alopecia areata.

This clone was detected only a few times. The sample contains more than one DNA sequence encoding this CDR3. The chain is built from TRBV7-3 and TRBJ2-3, with D unclear. Germline CDR1 reads SGHTA; CDR2 reads FQGTGA. The CDR3 has 14 residues. The V gene lost 0 bases and the J gene lost 0 bases, with 4 bases spanning the gap. In DNA, the CDR3 is TGTGCCAGCAGCTTAACAGCTAGCACAGATACGCAGTATTTT. As protein: CASSLTASTDTQYF.

This chain uses TRBV29-1 with TRBJ2-1, with TRBD1 as a possible D gene (6 bases). The CDR3 extends over 14 amino acids. CDR1 SQVTM and CDR2 ANQGSEA come from the germline V gene. With 4 bases removed from V and 2 bases from J, the gap between germline ends came to 12 bases. This CDR3 reads CSVASRGAYNEQFF. In DNA, the CDR3 is TGCAGCGTTGCGTCCAGGGGCGCCTACAATGAGCAGTTCTTC.

This clone turned up a few times. This chain links TRBV9 with TRBJ1-1; D unresolved. V lost 1 base, J lost 3 bases, and 7 bases lay in between. In germline, CDR1 is SGDLS, CDR2 YYNGEE. The CDR3 length is 13 residues. The CDR3 protein is CASSVTSHTEAFF. The CDR3 DNA reads TGTGCCAGCAGCGTAACGTCCCACACTGAAGCTTTCTTT.

This clone has a single count. The CDR3 coding sequence is TGTGCCAGCCAAAACCCCCGGGGATATGGCTACACCTTC. Translating gives CASQNPRGYGYTF. The chain has TRBV5-6 and TRBJ1-2; no clear D. The germline V and J ends were trimmed by 7 bases and 5 bases, with 15 bases remaining between them. CDR3 size: 13 residues. CDR1 is SGHDT and CDR2 is YYEEEE in the germline V gene.

This clone was seen many times. CDR3 in amino acids: CASSLAIGTSTDTQYF. The CDR3, as DNA: TGTGCCAGCAGCTTAGCTATTGGGACCAGCACAGATACGCAGTATTTT. The chain uses TRBV7-9 and TRBJ2-3, with D possibly called TRBD1 or TRBD2 (5 bases each). The ends were cut back, 0 bases at V and 0 bases at J, with 10 bases in the middle. Germline CDR1 is SEHNR and CDR2 is FQNEAQ (reference sequence). The CDR3 runs 16 residues.

This chain links TRBV29-1 with TRBJ1-4, with D possibly being TRBD1 (5 bases). CDR3 length: 13 amino acids. V shed 5 bases and J shed 5 bases, with 12 bases lying between them. CDR1 and CDR2 from the germline V gene are SQVTM and ANQGSEA. CDR3 DNA: TGCAGCGTTATGGGACGGGGAAATGAAAAACTGTTTTTT. Protein product: CSVMGRGNEKLFF.

CDR3 DNA sequence: TGTGCCAGCAGCCCCTTAGCGGGTCTACAAGAGACCCAGTACTTC. It translates to CASSPLAGLQETQYF. V and J are TRBV9 and TRBJ2-5; TRBD2 agrees at 7 bases. Trimming at V came to 4 bases and at J to 2 bases, leaving 8 bases not matched to a gene. Germline V CDR1 and CDR2: SGDLS, YYNGEE. CDR3 length: 15 amino acids.

In its sample, this clone was seen a few times. The J gene is TRBJ2-3, the V gene TRBV18; 7 nucleotides line up with TRBD2. Unmatched junction bases numbered 6, after V lost 3 bases and J lost 0 bases. The CDR3 is 16 amino acids. CDR1 KGHSH and CDR2 LQKENI come from the germline V gene. DNA for the CDR3: TGTGCCAGCTCACCTTCCCAAGCGGGGAGCACAGATACGCAGTATTTT. The encoded protein is CASSPSQAGSTDTQYF.

The gene calls are TRBV30 and TRBJ2-3, with a possible D match to TRBD2 (5 bases). Per germline, CDR1 GTSNPN and CDR2 SVGIG (reference sequence). Trimming left V 6 bases short and J 6 bases short, with 7 bases between. This CDR3 contains 10 residues. The CDR3 is CACGLDTQYF. The CDR3 DNA reads TGTGCCTGTGGACTCGATACGCAGTATTTT.

The chain couples TRBV29-1 to TRBJ1-1; D not resolved. The CDR3 is 16 residues long. Trimming took 7 bases from V and 5 from J, leaving 26 bases between them. From germline, CDR1 is SQVTM and CDR2 ANQGSEA. Written as DNA, the CDR3 is TGCAGCGCCTCTCAGGTACCCCGAATCAGAGAGACTGAAGCTTTCTTT. This translates into CSASQVPRIRETEAFF.

On this clone: Additional DNA sequences in this sample encode the identical CDR3. The gene calls are TRBV30 and TRBJ2-7, with D hard to call. The CDR3 contains 12 residues. CDR1 and CDR2 (germline): GTSNPN, SVGIG (reference sequence). The V gene lost 0 bases and the J gene lost 3 bases, with 6 bases spanning the gap. The CDR3 coding sequence is TGTGCCTGGAGTGTAGGAAACTACGAGCAGTACTTC. It translates to CAWSVGNYEQYF.

V usage is TRBV5-1 and J usage is TRBJ2-6; the match to TRBD2 covers 11 bases. Germline assignment: CDR1 SGHRS and CDR2 YFSETQ. The CDR3 has 20 amino acids. With 4 bases clipped from V and 0 bases from J, the junction kept 12 bases outside the gene matches. The CDR3 loop is CASSTGLAGITDSGANVLTF. CDR3 sequence (DNA): TGCGCCAGCAGCACCGGACTAGCGGGCATAACGGACTCTGGGGCCAACGTCCTGACTTTC.

The J gene is TRBJ2-1, the V gene TRBV30; tentative D call: TRBD2 (6 bases). The germline gives CDR1 GTSNPN, CDR2 SVGIG (reference sequence). CDR3 length: 11 amino acids. V gave up 2 bases and J gave up 10 bases, with 9 bases separating them. In nucleotides, the CDR3 is TGTGCCTGGAGTATGGAGGGGGAGCAGTTCTTC. This gives the protein CAWSMEGEQFF. The complete variable domain, with remaining parts taken from reference TRBV30 and TRBJ2-1, reads SQTIHQWPATLVQPVGSPLSLECTVEGTSNPNLYWYRQAAGRGLQLLFYSVGIGQISSEVPQNLSASRPQDRQFILSSKKLLLSDSGFYLCAWSMEGEQFFGPGTRLTVL.

The chain has TRBV5-1 and TRBJ2-4, with 14 bases lining up with TRBD2. The CDR3 sequence is 19 residues long. Per the germline V gene, CDR1 is SGHRS and CDR2 is YFSETQ. V was clipped by 4 bases and J by 2 bases; unmatched bases: 11. CDR3 in DNA: TGCGCCAGCAGCGTGGGACTAGCGGGAGTCCTGGGAACCAAAAACATTCAGTACTTC. Amino acid sequence: CASSVGLAGVLGTKNIQYF.

The chain combines TRBV25-1 with TRBJ1-5, with D uncertain. V was pared by 3 bases and J by 10 bases, with 13 bases between. CDR3 size: 13 residues. The germline gives CDR1 MGHDK, CDR2 SYGVNS. CDR3 DNA: TGTGCCAGCAGTGATCGCAACATGGTCCCCCAGCATTTT. Protein: CASSDRNMVPQHF.

The chain combines TRBV5-1 with TRBJ2-7, with D possibly being TRBD2 (6 bases). Germline CDR1 SGHRS, CDR2 YFSETQ. The germline V and J ends were trimmed by 1 base and 6 bases, with 11 bases remaining between them. The CDR3 is 13 amino acids. The CDR3 DNA follows: TGCGCCAGCAGCTTGAACGGAGGGTCCGAGCAGTACTTC. Its protein is CASSLNGGSEQYF.

J is TRBJ1-2 and V is TRBV5-1, with D tentatively TRBD1 (6 bases). V was pared by 5 bases and J by 5 bases, with 10 bases between. Germline loops: CDR1 SGHRS, CDR2 YFSETQ. The CDR3 loop spans 12 amino acids. CDR3 in DNA: TGCGCCAGCAGTGAACAGGGTTATGGCTACACCTTC. This codes for CASSEQGYGYTF.

V is TRBV5-1 and J is TRBJ1-5; a weak D match, TRBD1 (5 bases). Per the germline V gene, CDR1 is SGHRS and CDR2 is YFSETQ. V lost 0 bases, J lost 5 bases, and 12 bases lay in between. This CDR3 spans 15 amino acids. The CDR3 region has the DNA TGCGCCAGCAGCTTGGACGGGACGGACCATCAGCCCCAGCATTTT. Translated, it gives CASSLDGTDHQPQHF.

The V and J genes are TRBV4-1 and TRBJ1-1, with a possible D match to TRBD1 (5 bases). Germline V gives CDR1 MGHRA, CDR2 YSYEKL. This CDR3 has 19 amino acids. Trimming stripped 0 bases from V and 1 base from J, with 21 bases between. This chain's CDR3 is CASSQDQRRAGGSNTEAFF. The CDR3, as DNA: TGCGCCAGCAGCCAAGATCAGCGGCGGGCCGGGGGTTCGAACACTGAAGCTTTCTTT.

The sample holds a few counts of this clone. The chain couples TRBV7-3 to TRBJ1-5; no firm D call. CDR1 is SGHTA and CDR2 is FQGTGA in the germline V gene. The CDR3 runs 18 residues. Trimming took off 1 base at V and 0 bases at J, with 16 bases between the two ends. The CDR3 bases are TGTGCCAGCAGCTTAATGGGAAGAAGGGCCGATAGCAATCAGCCCCAGCATTTT. Translating gives CASSLMGRRADSNQPQHF. The variable domain in full, completed from reference TRBV7-3 and TRBJ1-5, reads GAGVSQTPSNKVTEKGKYVELRCDPISGHTALYWYRQSLGQGPEFLIYFQGTGAADDSGLPNDRFFAVRPEGSVSTLKIQRTERGDSAVYLCASSLMGRRADSNQPQHFGDGTRLSIL.

This clone was observed a few times. CDR3 DNA sequence: TGTGCCAGCAGTCTCGACAGGGACGAGCAGTTCTTC. Protein sequence: CASSLDRDEQFF. This chain joins TRBV28 and TRBJ2-1; 7 bases are a match to TRBD1. This CDR3 is built from 12 residues. Trimming removed 5 bases from V and 10 bases from J; junction bases left unmatched: 5. Germline loops: CDR1 MDHEN, CDR2 SYDVKM.

This clone was seen more than once but under ten times. CDR3 bases: TGCAGCGTCTGCCCGGTCTGGTCGTGCAATGAGCAGTTCTTC. It is translated as CSVCPVWSCNEQFF. The chain carries TRBV29-1 and TRBJ2-1; D not resolved. The CDR3 totals 14 residues. From germline, CDR1 is SQVTM and CDR2 ANQGSEA. V dropped 6 bases and J dropped 6 bases, with 18 bases sitting between them.

This clone was recorded a few times. V and J are TRBV15 and TRBJ2-3; D tentatively reads TRBD1 or TRBD2 (5 bases each). CDR1 and CDR2 (germline): LNHNV, YYDKDF (reference sequence). The CDR3 sequence is 16 residues long. Trimming took 0 bases from V and 2 from J, leaving 12 bases between them. DNA for the CDR3: TGTGCCACCAGCAGAGATGGGACGAGGACCACAGATACGCAGTATTTT. Residues: CATSRDGTRTTDTQYF.

This chain links TRBV5-1 with TRBJ2-3; 7 bases line up with TRBD1. CDR3 length: 15 amino acids. Germline V gene lookup returns CDR1 SGHRS and CDR2 YFSETQ. V lost 3 bases to trimming and J lost 3 bases; unmatched junction nucleotides: 7. CDR3 DNA sequence: TGCGCCAGCAGCTCTGAGGACAGGAGTACAGATACGCAGTATTTT. Amino acid sequence: CASSSEDRSTDTQYF. The full variable domain, with the rest looked up from reference TRBV5-1 and TRBJ2-3, is KAGVTQTPRYLIKTRGQQVTLSCSPISGHRSVSWYQQTPGQGLQFLFEYFSETQRNKGNFPGRFSGRQFSNSRSEMNVSTLELGDSALYLCASSSEDRSTDTQYFGPGTRLTVL.